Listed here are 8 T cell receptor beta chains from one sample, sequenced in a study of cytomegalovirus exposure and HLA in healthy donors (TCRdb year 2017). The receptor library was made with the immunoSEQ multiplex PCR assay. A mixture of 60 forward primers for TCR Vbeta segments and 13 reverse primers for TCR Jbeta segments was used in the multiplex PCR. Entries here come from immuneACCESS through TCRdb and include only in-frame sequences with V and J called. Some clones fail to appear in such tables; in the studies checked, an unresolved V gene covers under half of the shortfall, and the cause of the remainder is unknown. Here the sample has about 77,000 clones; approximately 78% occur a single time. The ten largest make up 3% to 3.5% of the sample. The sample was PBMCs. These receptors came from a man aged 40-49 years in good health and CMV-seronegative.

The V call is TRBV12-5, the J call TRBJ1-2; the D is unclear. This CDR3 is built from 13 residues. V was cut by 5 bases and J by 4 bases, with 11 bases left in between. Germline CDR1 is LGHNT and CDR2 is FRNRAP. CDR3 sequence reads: CASGPPVSYGYTF. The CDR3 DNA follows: TGTGCTAGTGGTCCCCCCGTTAGCTATGGCTACACCTTC.

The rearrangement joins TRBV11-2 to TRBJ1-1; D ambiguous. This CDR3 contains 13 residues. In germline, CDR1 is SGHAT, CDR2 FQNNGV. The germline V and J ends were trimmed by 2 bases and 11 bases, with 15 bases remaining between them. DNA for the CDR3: TGTGCCAGCAGCTTAAACCTCCGGGGTGAGGCTTTCTTT. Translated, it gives CASSLNLRGEAFF. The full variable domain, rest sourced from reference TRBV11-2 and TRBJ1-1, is EAGVAQSPRYKIIEKRQSVAFWCNPISGHATLYWYQQILGQGPKLLIQFQNNGVVDDSQLPKDRFSAERLKGVDSTLKIQPAKLEDSAVYLCASSLNLRGEAFFGQGTRLTVV.

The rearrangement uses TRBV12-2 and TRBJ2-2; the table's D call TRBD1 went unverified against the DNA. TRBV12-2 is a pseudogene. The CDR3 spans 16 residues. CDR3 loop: CASRFDPTPVTGELFF. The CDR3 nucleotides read TGTGCAAGTCGCTTTGATCCGACACCGGTCACCGGGGAGCTGTTTTTT.

CDR3 protein: CASMGRTGGDYGYTF. For the CDR3, the DNA is TGTGCCAGCATGGGTAGGACAGGGGGCGACTATGGCTACACCTTC. This chain joins TRBV2 and TRBJ1-2; 11 nucleotides match TRBD1. The CDR3 consists of 15 residues. Germline V gene lookup returns CDR1 SNHLY and CDR2 FYNNEI. V shed 7 bases, J shed 3 bases, and the junction held 7 bases outside the gene matches.

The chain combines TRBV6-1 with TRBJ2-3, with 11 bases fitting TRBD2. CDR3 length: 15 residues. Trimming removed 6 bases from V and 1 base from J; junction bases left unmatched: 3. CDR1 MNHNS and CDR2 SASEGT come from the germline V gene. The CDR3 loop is CASRTLAGGTDTQYF. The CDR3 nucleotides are TGTGCCAGCAGAACACTAGCGGGGGGCACAGATACGCAGTATTTT.

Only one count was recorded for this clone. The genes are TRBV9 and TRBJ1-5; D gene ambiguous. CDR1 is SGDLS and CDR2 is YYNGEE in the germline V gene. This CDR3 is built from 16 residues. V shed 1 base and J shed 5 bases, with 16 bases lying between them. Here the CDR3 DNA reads TGTGCCAGCAGCGTACAGACAACCCAACCCGATCAGCCCCAGCATTTT. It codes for CASSVQTTQPDQPQHF. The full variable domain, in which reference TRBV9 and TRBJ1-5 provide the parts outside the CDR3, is DSGVTQTPKHLITATGQRVTLRCSPRSGDLSVYWYQQSLDQGLQFLIQYYNGEERAKGNILERFSAQQFPDLHSELNLSSLELGDSALYFCASSVQTTQPDQPQHFGDGTRLSIL.

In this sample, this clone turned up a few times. This CDR3 is CASSQDEQTLYEQYF. In nucleotides, the CDR3 is TGCGCCAGCAGCCAAGATGAACAGACCCTCTACGAGCAGTACTTC. The V and J genes are TRBV4-1 and TRBJ2-7; D unclear. This CDR3 is 15 amino acids long. Trimming removed 0 bases from V and 3 bases from J, with 12 bases in between. From germline, CDR1 is MGHRA and CDR2 YSYEKL.

For the CDR3, the DNA is TGTGCCAGCAGTCTAGCCCCGACAGGGGGCAGGACTGAAGCTTTCTTT. As protein: CASSLAPTGGRTEAFF. This chain joins TRBV9 and TRBJ1-1; 10 positions match TRBD1. Germline CDR1 and CDR2: SGDLS and YYNGEE. Germline trimming cut 5 bases from V and 5 bases from J; bases unmatched to any gene: 12. The CDR3 totals 16 residues.